This T cell receptor beta chain was documented in a study of PD-1 blockade in classical Hodgkin lymphoma. This table comes from immunoSEQ multiplex PCR, and its TCRdb copy is limited to in-frame clones, with some not included. The repertoire has tens of thousands of clones, 90% of them found once; the top ten carry roughly 3%. Noted time point: cycle 4 day 1 (C4D1), after more than five weeks of nivolumab. No patient escaped relapse after autologous stem cell transplantation, and brentuximab vedotin exposure varied. CDR1 MNHNY and CDR2 SVGAGI come from the germline V gene (reference sequence). V lost 8 bases, J lost 5 bases, and 13 bases lay in between. The CDR3 has 13 residues.

The sequences come from peripheral blood mononuclear cells (PBMCs), collected before the fourth cycle of nivolumab. This receptor was obtained from a human donor with classical Hodgkin lymphoma. The V and J genes are TRBV6-6 and TRBJ1-5, with D hard to call. The CDR3 protein is CASQSPIDQPQHF. CDR3 coding DNA: TGTGCCAGCCAATCGCCGATCGATCAGCCCCAGCATTTT.